A selection of T cell receptor beta chains follows, all from one sample in a study of shared clonotypes between healthy human individuals. Sequencing was performed with immunoSEQ multiplex PCR; in TCRdb, only in-frame clones are kept and a portion is missing. The sample lists about 990,000 clones, about 80% occurring once. The sequenced sample consisted of memory CD4+ T cells from PBMCs. The source of these receptors is a man in his late teens or twenties in good health. Some clones in this sample may be carry-over from other donors' samples. The CDR3 runs from the conserved cysteine through the conserved F or W. The D gene is left open where the match is weak. Not every row has a clone size; where given, it reads once, few, many or a size class.

TRBJ1-2	TRBD1	TRBV19	-	CASSDPPKQGVDGYTF	TGTGCCAGTAGTGACCCCCCAAAACAGGGGGTGGATGGCTACACCTTC
TRBJ1-4	-	TRBV27	-	CASRPGWNEKLFF	TGTGCCAGCAGGCCAGGTTGGAATGAAAAACTGTTTTTT
TRBJ2-2	-	TRBV18	-	CASSLATGELFF	TGTGCCAGCTCACTAGCGACCGGGGAGCTGTTTTTT
TRBJ2-7	-	TRBV7-2	-	CASSLHLKLEQYF	TGTGCCAGCAGCCTGCATCTGAAGCTCGAGCAGTACTTC
TRBJ2-1	TRBD2	TRBV30	-	CAWSVFGGSSYNEQFF	TGTGCCTGGAGTGTTTTCGGCGGGAGCTCCTACAATGAGCAGTTCTTC
TRBJ2-7	-	TRBV5-5	-	CASSGGPGQSYEQYF	TGTGCCAGCAGCGGGGGGCCGGGACAGTCCTACGAGCAGTACTTC
TRBJ2-4	TRBD1	TRBV28	-	CASSSDRPPKNIQYF	TGTGCCAGCAGCTCGGACAGGCCTCCCAAAAACATTCAGTACTTC
TRBJ2-5	-	TRBV5-1	-	CASALGTAPYQETQYF	TGCGCCAGCGCCTTAGGGACTGCTCCGTACCAAGAGACCCAGTACTTC
TRBJ2-5	-	TRBV2	few	CASSVARTETQYF	TGTGCCAGCAGCGTAGCTAGGACAGAGACCCAGTACTTC
TRBJ2-2	-	TRBV6-1	many	CASSQGYDGELFF	TGTGCCAGCAGTCAGGGGTACGACGGGGAGCTGTTTTTT
TRBJ2-5	-	TRBV10-3	-	CATLHGDQETQYF	TGTGCCACTCTCCATGGGGATCAAGAGACCCAGTACTTC
TRBJ2-7	-	TRBV6-5	-	CASSYNYEQYF	TGTGCCAGCAGTTACAACTACGAGCAGTACTTC
TRBJ1-2	-	TRBV28	once	CASSLYSGDNGYTF	TGTGCCAGCAGTTTGTACTCAGGGGATAATGGCTACACCTTC
TRBJ1-3	-	TRBV7-7	-	CASSPVAGNTIYF	TGTGCCAGCAGCCCGGTGGCTGGAAACACCATATATTTT
TRBJ1-5	-	TRBV27	many	CASSPQGRYNQPQHF	TGTGCCAGCAGTCCCCAGGGCAGGTACAATCAGCCCCAGCATTTT
TRBJ2-2	-	TRBV5-8	-	CASSSRGVGTGELFF	TGTGCCAGCAGCTCAAGAGGGGTTGGAACCGGGGAGCTGTTTTTT
TRBJ2-7	-	TRBV27	once	CASKIPREGLPAHEQYF	TGTGCCAGCAAAATCCCCCGAGAGGGTCTTCCCGCGCACGAGCAGTACTTC
TRBJ2-6	-	TRBV12-1	-	CASSQLIGQSRANVLTF	TGTGCCAGCAGCCAGTTAATAGGACAAAGTCGGGCCAACGTCCTGACTTTC
TRBJ2-7	-	TRBV11-2	-	CASSSDIYPRGEQYF	TGTGCCAGCAGCTCAGACATATATCCCCGGGGTGAGCAGTACTTC
TRBJ2-3	-	TRBV10-3	-	CATQGGTDTQYF	TGTGCCACCCAAGGGGGCACAGATACGCAGTATTTT
TRBJ2-2	-	TRBV5-4	-	CASSLLGGENTGELFF	TGTGCCAGCAGCCTGCTTGGTGGGGAGAACACCGGGGAGCTGTTTTTT
TRBJ2-3	-	TRBV20-1	few	CSALSSYTQYF	TGCAGTGCTCTCAGCTCCTATACGCAGTATTTT
TRBJ1-5	-	TRBV5-8	-	CASSLGSERNQPQHF	TGTGCCAGCAGCTTGGGGAGCGAGCGGAATCAGCCCCAGCATTTT
TRBJ1-1	-	TRBV6-1	once	CASRRQVFNTEAFF	TGTGCCAGCAGGAGACAGGTATTCAACACTGAAGCTTTCTTT